The subject of this entry is one TCR beta chain. This sample is part of a study of T cell changes during pregnancy in multiple sclerosis. Germline lookup yields CDR1 MDHEN and CDR2 SYDVKM. The CDR3 covers 15 residues. Trimming removed 6 bases from V and 8 bases from J; junction bases left unmatched: 11. Only in-frame clones appear in the TCRdb table, and some are missing; sequencing was by immunoSEQ multiplex PCR. Among around 130,000 clones listed, around 95% were seen once. This TCR came from a female donor with multiple sclerosis, enrolled in a pregnancy study. The sequenced sample was peripheral blood, obtained after pregnancy. The chain has TRBV28 and TRBJ1-4; 8 nucleotides match TRBD1. The DNA of the CDR3 is TGTGCCAGCAGCCCTTTCGGACAGGGAGGGGAAAAACTGTTTTTT. It yields the protein CASSPFGQGGEKLFF.